This T cell receptor (beta chain) was retrieved from a study of blood T cell repertoires in COVID-19. As for the study in general: The United States, Italy and Spain provided the acute and convalescent COVID-19 samples. PBMCs, B-cell-depleted T cells, or T cells were the source of the cDNA or gDNA that made up the material.

From germline, CDR1 is SGHAT and CDR2 FQNNGV. The ends lost 5 bases at V and 2 bases at J; junction bases unmatched: 6. This CDR3 has 15 residues. Under the authors' procedure: Scientists estimated how many nucleated cells there were by amplifying reference gene primers. Clones were read by immunoSEQ multiplex PCR, and TCRdb kept only the in-frame ones, dropping some. Clone size and the V and J calls come from that table; the DNA yielded D and trimming. This table has about 100,000 clones, around 87% appearing once. Sequencing input: peripheral blood. The chain uses TRBV11-2 and TRBJ2-7, with 10 bases matching TRBD2. The sequence derives from a human donor in a cohort sampled during active COVID-19. This CDR3 reads CASSLGTSEPYEQYF. Written as DNA, the CDR3 is TGTGCCAGCAGCCTGGGGACTAGCGAGCCCTACGAGCAGTACTTC.